Below, 16 T cell receptor beta chains from the same sample are listed, as sequenced in a study of T cells in narcolepsy. This table comes from immunoSEQ multiplex PCR, and its TCRdb copy is limited to in-frame clones, with some not included. The table lists some 13,000 clones, about 89% of them singletons. The sequencing sample was made of CD45RA- memory CD4+ T cells from PBMCs. The receptors were sampled from a human donor with narcolepsy.

This chain uses TRBV6-1 with TRBJ1-5; the match to TRBD1 covers 8 bases. V lost 2 bases, J lost 7 bases, and 7 bases stayed unmatched. The V gene's germline CDR1 is MNHNS and CDR2 SASEGT. The CDR3 totals 15 residues. CDR3 sequence reads: CASSEMRTGTQPQHF. CDR3 bases: TGTGCCAGCAGTGAAATGAGGACAGGGACGCAGCCCCAGCATTTT.

The CDR3, as DNA: TGTGCCAGCAGAGGACTGGGGAACTCCTACAATGAGCAGTTCTTC. It yields the protein CASRGLGNSYNEQFF. The chain joins TRBV6-5 to TRBJ2-1, with a tentative D call TRBD2 (5 bases). CDR3 size: 15 residues. V was pared by 6 bases and J by 0 bases, with 12 bases between. Germline CDR1 MNHEY, CDR2 SVGAGI.

The rearrangement links TRBV7-8 to TRBJ1-1; 7 bases fit TRBD1. Germline V gives CDR1 SGHVS, CDR2 FQNEAQ. V was clipped by 2 bases and J by 0 bases; unmatched bases: 3. The length of the CDR3 is 15 residues. Here the CDR3 reads CASSLWDRLNTEAFF. As DNA, the CDR3 is TGTGCCAGCAGCTTATGGGACAGATTGAACACTGAAGCTTTCTTT. Full variable domain (missing parts from reference TRBV7-8 and TRBJ1-1): GAGVSQSPRYKVAKRGQDVALRCDPISGHVSLFWYQQALGQGPEFLTYFQNEAQLDKSGLPSDRFFAERPEGSVSTLKIQRTQQEDSAVYLCASSLWDRLNTEAFFGQGTRLTVV.

This rearrangement joins TRBV19 to TRBJ1-5, with no clear D. The V gene lost 5 bases and the J gene lost 3 bases, with 8 bases spanning the gap. Germline CDR1 and CDR2: LNHDA and SQIVND (reference sequence). This CDR3 region has 13 residues. The CDR3 DNA sequence: TGTGCCAGTAGTCCCCCCAACAATCAGCCCCAGCATTTT. It is translated as CASSPPNNQPQHF.

The V gene is TRBV28, the J gene TRBJ1-4; a possible D gene is TRBD1 (5 bases). CDR1 is MDHEN and CDR2 is SYDVKM in the germline V gene. The CDR3 runs to 14 residues. The V end was cut by 4 bases, the J end by 8 bases, with 14 bases between. The CDR3 bases are TGTGCCAGCAGTTATGAGGCAGGGTACGAAAAACTGTTTTTT. This codes for CASSYEAGYEKLFF.

The rearrangement uses TRBV5-1 and TRBJ2-5; 8 nucleotides line up with TRBD2. Trimming cost V 5 bases and J 1 base; bases outside gene matches: 7. Germline V lookup: CDR1 SGHRS, CDR2 YFSETQ. The CDR3 spans 15 residues. CDR3 amino acids: CASRRAGESQETQYF. CDR3 nucleotide sequence: TGCGCCAGCAGACGAGCGGGAGAAAGCCAAGAGACCCAGTACTTC.

The chain links TRBV7-9 to TRBJ1-5, with 9 positions matching TRBD1. Germline V gives CDR1 SEHNR, CDR2 FQNEAQ (reference sequence). The CDR3 has 14 residues. Trimming took 3 bases from V and 6 from J; bases not matched to a gene: 3. CDR3 DNA: TGTGCCAGCAGCTTCACAGGGGGCAGTCAGCCCCAGCATTTT. It specifies CASSFTGGSQPQHF.

The rearrangement joins TRBV2 to TRBJ2-4, with 8 bases fitting TRBD2. V was pared by 0 bases and J by 14 bases, with 6 bases of the junction left unmatched. Looked up from germline, CDR1 is SNHLY and CDR2 is FYNNEI. The CDR3 loop spans 13 amino acids. The CDR3 coding sequence is TGTGCCAGCAGTGAAGCGGCTAGCGGGTCAGAGTACTTC. It yields the protein CASSEAASGSEYF.

The chain recombines TRBV7-3 with TRBJ2-1; 7 nucleotides match TRBD2. Germline CDR1 SGHTA, CDR2 FQGTGA. The CDR3 has 16 amino acids. The ends lost 5 bases at V and 9 bases at J; junction bases unmatched: 16. This CDR3 is CASSQIVGGRVGEQFF. The CDR3 DNA is TGTGCCAGCAGCCAGATAGTTGGCGGGAGAGTCGGTGAGCAGTTCTTC. The complete variable domain, with remaining parts taken from reference TRBV7-3 and TRBJ2-1, reads GAGVSQTPSNKVTEKGKYVELRCDPISGHTALYWYRQSLGQGPEFLIYFQGTGAADDSGLPNDRFFAVRPEGSVSTLKIQRTERGDSAVYLCASSQIVGGRVGEQFFGPGTRLTVL.

The rearrangement uses TRBV7-6 and TRBJ2-2; tentatively, D is TRBD2 (5 bases). This CDR3 contains 15 residues. Germline V gene data show CDR1 as SGHVS and CDR2 as FNYEAQ. The germline V and J ends were trimmed by 5 bases and 3 bases, with 13 bases remaining between them. In DNA, the CDR3 is TGTGCCAGCAGCAGGAGTTGGGGAGACACCGGGGAGCTGTTTTTT. Encoded protein: CASSRSWGDTGELFF.

V and J are TRBV18 and TRBJ2-7, with D possibly matching TRBD1 (5 bases). Germline values: CDR1 KGHSH, CDR2 LQKENI. Trimming pared 2 bases from V and 3 bases from J, leaving 8 bases between. The CDR3 totals 13 residues. DNA for the CDR3: TGTGCCAGCTCACCATCAGGGCGCTACGAGCAGTACTTC. Residues: CASSPSGRYEQYF.

The chain links TRBV11-3 to TRBJ2-7; D not resolved. The germline V gene encodes CDR1 SGHNT and CDR2 YENEEA. With 5 bases removed from V and 6 bases from J, the gap between germline ends came to 14 bases. The CDR3 is made up of 13 amino acids. CDR3 in amino acids: CASSREAYAEQYF. The CDR3 bases are TGTGCCAGCAGCCGCGAGGCCTACGCCGAGCAGTACTTC.

This CDR3 reads CASSLEGPADTQYF. CDR3 DNA: TGTGCCAGCAGCTTGGAGGGACCCGCAGATACGCAGTATTTT. V usage is TRBV11-1 and J usage is TRBJ2-3, with D maybe TRBD2 (6 bases). This CDR3 has 14 residues. Trimming stripped 3 bases from V and 4 bases from J, with 11 bases between. Germline loops: CDR1 SGHAT, CDR2 FQDESV (reference sequence). Combining the CDR3 with reference TRBV11-1 and TRBJ2-3 gives the whole variable domain EAEVAQSPRYKITEKSQAVAFWCDPISGHATLYWYRQILGQGPELLVQFQDESVVDDSQLPKDRFSAERLKGVDSTLKIQPAELGDSAMYLCASSLEGPADTQYFGPGTRLTVL.

The chain employs TRBV6-6 and TRBJ1-4; 8 bases line up with TRBD1. The germline V gene has CDR1 MNHNY and CDR2 SVGAGI (reference sequence). J gave up 6 bases and V 5 bases, and 8 bases lay outside the gene matches. This CDR3 comprises 15 residues. The chain's CDR3 is CASSTSDRVDEKLFF. CDR3 nucleotide sequence: TGTGCCAGCAGTACCTCGGACAGGGTAGATGAAAAACTGTTTTTT.

This sequence joins TRBV6-6 and TRBJ1-3; 8 bases are shared with TRBD1. The CDR3 consists of 13 residues. The germline V gene encodes CDR1 MNHNY and CDR2 SVGAGI (reference sequence). V trimming: 6 bases; J trimming: 6 bases; junction bases outside the gene matches: 4. CDR3 coding DNA: TGTGCCAGCAGAATGGACAGGGCAAACACCATATATTTT. Its translation: CASRMDRANTIYF.

This chain connects TRBV5-1 to TRBJ2-2; D is unresolved. The CDR3 contains 15 residues. The V end was cut by 2 bases, the J end by 0 bases, with 8 bases between. The germline gives CDR1 SGHRS, CDR2 YFSETQ. In DNA, the CDR3 is TGCGCCAGCAGCTTAGGAAGCGCGAACACCGGGGAGCTGTTTTTT. This codes for CASSLGSANTGELFF.